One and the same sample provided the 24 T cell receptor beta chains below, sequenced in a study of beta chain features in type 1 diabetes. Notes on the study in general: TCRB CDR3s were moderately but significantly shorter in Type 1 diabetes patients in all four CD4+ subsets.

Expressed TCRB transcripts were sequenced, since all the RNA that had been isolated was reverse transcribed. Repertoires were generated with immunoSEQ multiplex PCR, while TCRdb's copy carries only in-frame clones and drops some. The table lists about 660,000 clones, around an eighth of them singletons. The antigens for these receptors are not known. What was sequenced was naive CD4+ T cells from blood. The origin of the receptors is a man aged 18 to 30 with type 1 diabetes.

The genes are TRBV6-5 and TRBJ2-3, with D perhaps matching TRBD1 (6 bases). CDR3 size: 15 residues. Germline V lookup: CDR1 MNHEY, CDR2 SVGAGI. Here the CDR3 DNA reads TGTGTCGCCGGAGAGAGGGGGAAGGGGGAGGATACGCAGTATTTT. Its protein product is CVAGERGKGEDTQYF.

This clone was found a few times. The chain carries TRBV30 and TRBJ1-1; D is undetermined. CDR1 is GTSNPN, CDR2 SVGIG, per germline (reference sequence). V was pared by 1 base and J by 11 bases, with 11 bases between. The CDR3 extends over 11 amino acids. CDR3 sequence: CAWSAARAAFF. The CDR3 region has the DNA TGTGCCTGGAGTGCCGCAAGGGCGGCTTTCTTT.

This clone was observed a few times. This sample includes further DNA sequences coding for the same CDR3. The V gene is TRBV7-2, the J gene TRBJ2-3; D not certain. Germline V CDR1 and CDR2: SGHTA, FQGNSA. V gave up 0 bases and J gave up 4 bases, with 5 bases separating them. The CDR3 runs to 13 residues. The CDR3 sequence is CASSLAGSDTQYF. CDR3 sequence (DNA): TGTGCCAGCAGCTTAGCAGGGTCAGATACGCAGTATTTT.

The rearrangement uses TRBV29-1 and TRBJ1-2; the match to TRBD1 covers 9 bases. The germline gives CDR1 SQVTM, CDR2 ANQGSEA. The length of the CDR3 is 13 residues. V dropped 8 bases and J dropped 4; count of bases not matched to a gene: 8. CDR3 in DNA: TGCAGCTCGGGGACAGGGTTGGGCTATGGCTACACCTTC. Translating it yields CSSGTGLGYGYTF.

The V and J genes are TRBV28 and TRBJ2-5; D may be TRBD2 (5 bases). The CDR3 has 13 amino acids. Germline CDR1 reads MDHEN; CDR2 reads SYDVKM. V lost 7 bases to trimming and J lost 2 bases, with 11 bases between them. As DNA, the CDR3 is TGTGCCAGCATCAGAGCGGCACAAGAGACCCAGTACTTC. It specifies CASIRAAQETQYF.

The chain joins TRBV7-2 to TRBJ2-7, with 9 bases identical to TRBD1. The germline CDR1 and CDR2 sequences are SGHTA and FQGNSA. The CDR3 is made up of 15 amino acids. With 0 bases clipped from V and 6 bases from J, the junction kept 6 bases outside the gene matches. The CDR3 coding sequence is TGTGCCAGCAGCTTAGCCGGGACAGGGTTATCCGAGCAGTACTTC. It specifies CASSLAGTGLSEQYF.

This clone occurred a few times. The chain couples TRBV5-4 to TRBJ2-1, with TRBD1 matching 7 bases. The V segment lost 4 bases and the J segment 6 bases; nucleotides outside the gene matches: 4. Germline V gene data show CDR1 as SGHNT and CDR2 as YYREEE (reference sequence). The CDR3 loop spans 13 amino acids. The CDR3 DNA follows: TGTGCCAGCAGCGGGGACAGCTCCAATGAGCAGTTCTTC. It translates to CASSGDSSNEQFF.

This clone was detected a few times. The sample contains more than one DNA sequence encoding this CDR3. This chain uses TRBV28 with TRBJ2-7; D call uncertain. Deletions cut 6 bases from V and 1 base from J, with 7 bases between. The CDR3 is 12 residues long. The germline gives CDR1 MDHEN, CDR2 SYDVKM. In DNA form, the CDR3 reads TGTGCCAGCAGCCTATCGTCCTACGAGCAGTACTTC. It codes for CASSLSSYEQYF.

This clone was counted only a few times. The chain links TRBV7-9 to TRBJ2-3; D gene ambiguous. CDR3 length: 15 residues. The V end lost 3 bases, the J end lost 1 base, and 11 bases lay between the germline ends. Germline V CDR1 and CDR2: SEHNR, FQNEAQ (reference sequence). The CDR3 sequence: CASSFAGVGTDTQYF. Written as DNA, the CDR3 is TGTGCCAGCAGCTTCGCTGGTGTTGGCACAGATACGCAGTATTTT.

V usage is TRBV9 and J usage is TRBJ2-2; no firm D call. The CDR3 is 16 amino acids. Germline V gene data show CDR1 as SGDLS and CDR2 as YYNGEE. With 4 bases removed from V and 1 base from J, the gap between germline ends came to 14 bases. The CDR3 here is CASSLAPTGNTGELFF. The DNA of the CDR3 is TGTGCCAGCAGCCTCGCCCCAACTGGGAACACCGGGGAGCTGTTTTTT.

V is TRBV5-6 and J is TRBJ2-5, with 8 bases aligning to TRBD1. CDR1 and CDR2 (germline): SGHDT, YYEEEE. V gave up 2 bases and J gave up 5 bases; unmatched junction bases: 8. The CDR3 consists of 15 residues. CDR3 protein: CASSFLRGLRETQYF. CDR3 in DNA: TGTGCCAGCAGCTTTCTCAGGGGGCTCAGGGAGACCCAGTACTTC. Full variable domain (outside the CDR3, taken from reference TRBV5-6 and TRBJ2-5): DAGVTQSPTHLIKTRGQQVTLRCSPKSGHDTVSWYQQALGQGPQFIFQYYEEEERQRGNFPDRFSGHQFPNYSSELNVNALLLGDSALYLCASSFLRGLRETQYFGPGTRLLVL.

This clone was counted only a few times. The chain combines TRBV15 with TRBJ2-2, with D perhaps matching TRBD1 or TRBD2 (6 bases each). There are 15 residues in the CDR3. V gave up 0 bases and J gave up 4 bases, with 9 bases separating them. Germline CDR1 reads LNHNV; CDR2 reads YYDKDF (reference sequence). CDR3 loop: CATSRDPGATGELFF. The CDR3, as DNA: TGTGCCACCAGCAGAGACCCGGGGGCCACCGGGGAGCTGTTTTTT.

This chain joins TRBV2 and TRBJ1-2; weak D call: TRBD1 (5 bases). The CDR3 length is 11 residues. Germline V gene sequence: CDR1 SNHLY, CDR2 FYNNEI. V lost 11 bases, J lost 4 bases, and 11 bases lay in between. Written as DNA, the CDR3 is TGTGCCGGGGGGGGAGGCTATGGCTACACCTTC. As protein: CAGGGGYGYTF.

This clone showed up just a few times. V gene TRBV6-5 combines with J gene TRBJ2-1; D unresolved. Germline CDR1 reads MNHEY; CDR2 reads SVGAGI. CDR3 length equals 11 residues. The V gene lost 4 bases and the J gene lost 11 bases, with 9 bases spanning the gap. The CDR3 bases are TGTGCCAGCAGTTCCTCCCAGAAGCAGTTCTTC. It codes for CASSSSQKQFF.

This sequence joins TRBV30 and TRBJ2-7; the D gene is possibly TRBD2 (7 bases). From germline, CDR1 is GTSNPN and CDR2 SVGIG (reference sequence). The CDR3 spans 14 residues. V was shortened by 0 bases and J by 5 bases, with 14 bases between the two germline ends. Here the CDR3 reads CAWSVWGGQDEQYF. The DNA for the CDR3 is TGTGCCTGGAGTGTCTGGGGGGGCCAGGACGAGCAGTACTTC.

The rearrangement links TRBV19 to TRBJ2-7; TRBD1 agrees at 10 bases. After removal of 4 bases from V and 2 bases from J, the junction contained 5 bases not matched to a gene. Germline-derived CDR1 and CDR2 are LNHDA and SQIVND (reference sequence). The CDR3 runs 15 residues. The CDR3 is CASSTGQGQPYEQYF. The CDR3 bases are TGTGCCAGTAGTACGGGACAGGGGCAACCCTACGAGCAGTACTTC. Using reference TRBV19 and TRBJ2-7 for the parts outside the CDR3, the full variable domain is DGGITQSPKYLFRKEGQNVTLSCEQNLNHDAMYWYRQDPGQGLRLIYYSQIVNDFQKGDIAEGYSVSREKKESFPLTVTSAQKNPTAFYLCASSTGQGQPYEQYFGPGTRLTVT.

For the CDR3, the DNA is TGCAGCGTTGTTGCAGGGTGGGGTACTGAAGCTTTCTTT. It codes for CSVVAGWGTEAFF. The chain carries TRBV29-1 and TRBJ1-1; D might be TRBD1 (5 bases). Germline V gene sequence: CDR1 SQVTM, CDR2 ANQGSEA. Trimming removed 4 bases from V and 5 bases from J, with 14 bases in between. The CDR3 has 13 residues.

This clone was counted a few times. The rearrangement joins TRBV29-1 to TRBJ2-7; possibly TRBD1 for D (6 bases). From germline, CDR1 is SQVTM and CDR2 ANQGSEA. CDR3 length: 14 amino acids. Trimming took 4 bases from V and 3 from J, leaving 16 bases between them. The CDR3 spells CSVGGLGRNYEQYF. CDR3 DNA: TGCAGCGTTGGGGGGCTAGGGCGGAACTACGAGCAGTACTTC.

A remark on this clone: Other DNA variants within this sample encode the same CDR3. CDR3 DNA: TGTGCCAGCAGCTTGGACAGGGGGCGAGAGACCCAGTACTTC. This sequence encodes CASSLDRGRETQYF. The rearrangement links TRBV7-2 to TRBJ2-5; the match to TRBD1 covers 11 bases. Germline-derived CDR1 and CDR2 are SGHTA and FQGNSA. CDR3 length equals 14 residues. The V segment lost 3 bases and the J segment 4 bases; nucleotides outside the gene matches: 1. Drawing the rest from reference TRBV7-2 and TRBJ2-5, the complete variable domain is GAGVSQSPSNKVTEKGKDVELRCDPISGHTALYWYRQSLGQGLEFLIYFQGNSAPDKSGLPSDRFSAERTGGSVSTLTIQRTQQEDSAVYLCASSLDRGRETQYFGPGTRLLVL.

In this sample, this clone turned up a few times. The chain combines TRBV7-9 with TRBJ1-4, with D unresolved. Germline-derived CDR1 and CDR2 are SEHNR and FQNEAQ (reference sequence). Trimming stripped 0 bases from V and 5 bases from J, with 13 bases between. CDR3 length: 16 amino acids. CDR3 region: CASSLAQAPENEKLFF. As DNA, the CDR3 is TGTGCCAGCAGCTTAGCGCAGGCCCCTGAAAATGAAAAACTGTTTTTT.

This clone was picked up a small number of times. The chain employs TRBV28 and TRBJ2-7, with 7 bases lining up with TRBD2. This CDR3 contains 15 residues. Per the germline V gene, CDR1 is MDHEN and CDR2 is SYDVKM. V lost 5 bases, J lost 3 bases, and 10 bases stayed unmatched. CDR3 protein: CASSGGNRGDYEQYF. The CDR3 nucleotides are TGTGCCAGCAGTGGAGGGAATCGGGGGGACTACGAGCAGTACTTC.

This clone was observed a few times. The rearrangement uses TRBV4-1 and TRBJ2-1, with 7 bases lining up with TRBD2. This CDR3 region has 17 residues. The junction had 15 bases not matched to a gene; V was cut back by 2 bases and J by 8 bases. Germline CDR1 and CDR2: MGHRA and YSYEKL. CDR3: CASSQFARRELSDEQFF. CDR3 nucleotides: TGCGCCAGCAGCCAATTCGCAAGGCGGGAGTTGTCCGATGAGCAGTTCTTC.

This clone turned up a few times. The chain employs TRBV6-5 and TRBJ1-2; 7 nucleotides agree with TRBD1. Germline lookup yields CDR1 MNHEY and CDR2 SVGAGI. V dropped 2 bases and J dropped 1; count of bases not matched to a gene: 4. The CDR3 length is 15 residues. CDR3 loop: CASSYGQGDNYGYTF. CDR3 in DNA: TGTGCCAGCAGTTACGGTCAGGGGGATAACTATGGCTACACCTTC.

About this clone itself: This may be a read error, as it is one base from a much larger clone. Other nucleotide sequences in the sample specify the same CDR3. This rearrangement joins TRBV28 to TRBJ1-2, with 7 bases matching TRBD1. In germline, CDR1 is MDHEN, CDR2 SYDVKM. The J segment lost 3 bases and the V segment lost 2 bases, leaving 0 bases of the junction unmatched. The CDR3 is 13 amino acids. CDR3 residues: CASSLTGDYGYTF. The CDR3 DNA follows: TGTGCCAGCAGTTTAACAGGGGACTATGGCTACACCTTC.